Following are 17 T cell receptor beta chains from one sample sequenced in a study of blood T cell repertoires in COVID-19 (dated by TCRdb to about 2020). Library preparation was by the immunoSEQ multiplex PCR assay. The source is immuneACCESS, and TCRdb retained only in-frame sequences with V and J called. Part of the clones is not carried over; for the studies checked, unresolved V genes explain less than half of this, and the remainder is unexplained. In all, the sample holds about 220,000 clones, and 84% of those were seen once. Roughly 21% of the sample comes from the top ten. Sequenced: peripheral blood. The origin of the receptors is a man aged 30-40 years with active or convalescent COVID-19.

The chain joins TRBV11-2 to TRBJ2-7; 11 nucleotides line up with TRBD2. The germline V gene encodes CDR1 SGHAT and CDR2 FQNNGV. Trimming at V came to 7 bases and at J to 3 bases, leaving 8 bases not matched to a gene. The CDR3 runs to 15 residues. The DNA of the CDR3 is TGTGCCAGCACCCTAGCGGGGGGTAAAAGCTACGAGCAGTACTTC. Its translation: CASTLAGGKSYEQYF.

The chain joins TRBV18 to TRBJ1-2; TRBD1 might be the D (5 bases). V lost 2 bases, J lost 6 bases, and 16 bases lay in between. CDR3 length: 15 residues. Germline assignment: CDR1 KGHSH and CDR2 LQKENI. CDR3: CASSPLNQGKDGYTF. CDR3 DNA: TGTGCCAGCTCACCATTGAATCAGGGAAAGGATGGCTACACCTTC.

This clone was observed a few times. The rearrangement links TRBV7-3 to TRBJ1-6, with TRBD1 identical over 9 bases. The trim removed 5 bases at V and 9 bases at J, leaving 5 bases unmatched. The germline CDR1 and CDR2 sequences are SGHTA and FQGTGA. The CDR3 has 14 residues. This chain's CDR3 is CASSPTGGSSPLHF. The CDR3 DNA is TGTGCCAGCAGCCCAACAGGGGGCAGTTCACCCCTCCACTTT.

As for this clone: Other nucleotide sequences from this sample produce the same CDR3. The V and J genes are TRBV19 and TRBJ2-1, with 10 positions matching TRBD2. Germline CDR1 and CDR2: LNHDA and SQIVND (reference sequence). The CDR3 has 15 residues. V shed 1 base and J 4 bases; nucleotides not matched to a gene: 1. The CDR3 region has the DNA TGTGCCAGTAGTATAGGACTAGCGGGTTACAATGAGCAGTTCTTC. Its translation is CASSIGLAGYNEQFF.

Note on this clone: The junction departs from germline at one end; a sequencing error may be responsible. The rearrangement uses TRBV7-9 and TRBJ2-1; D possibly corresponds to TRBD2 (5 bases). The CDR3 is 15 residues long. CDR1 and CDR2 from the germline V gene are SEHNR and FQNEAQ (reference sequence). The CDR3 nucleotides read TGTGCCAGCAGCTTAGCCGGACTCTCCAACAATGAGCAGTTCTTC. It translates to CASSLAGLSNNEQFF.

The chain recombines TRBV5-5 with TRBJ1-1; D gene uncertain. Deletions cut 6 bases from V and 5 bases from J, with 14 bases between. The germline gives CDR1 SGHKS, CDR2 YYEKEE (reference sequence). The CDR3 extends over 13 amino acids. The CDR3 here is CASNPWRVTEAFF. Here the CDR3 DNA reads TGTGCCAGCAACCCCTGGAGGGTGACTGAAGCTTTCTTT.

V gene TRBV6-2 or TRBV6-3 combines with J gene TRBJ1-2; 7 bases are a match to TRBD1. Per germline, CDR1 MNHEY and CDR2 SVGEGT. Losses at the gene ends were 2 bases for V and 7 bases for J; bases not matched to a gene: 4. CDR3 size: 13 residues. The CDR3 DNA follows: TGTGCCAGCAGTTACGGGACAGTCGGTGGCTACACCTTC. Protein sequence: CASSYGTVGGYTF.

The CDR3 is CASSQPNQGTGAFF. DNA for the CDR3: TGCGCCAGCAGCCAACCTAACCAGGGGACCGGAGCTTTCTTT. This chain uses TRBV4-1 with TRBJ1-1, with a tentative D call TRBD1 (6 bases). This CDR3 spans 14 amino acids. V lost 2 bases and J 10 bases, leaving 17 bases between the germline ends. Germline loops: CDR1 MGHRA, CDR2 YSYEKL.

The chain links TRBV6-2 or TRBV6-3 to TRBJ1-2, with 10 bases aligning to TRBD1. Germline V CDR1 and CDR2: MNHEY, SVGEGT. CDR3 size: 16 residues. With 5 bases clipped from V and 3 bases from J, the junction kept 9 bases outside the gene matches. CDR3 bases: TGTGCCAGCAGTACCCCGCTCGGACAGGGGGACTATGGCTACACCTTC. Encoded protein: CASSTPLGQGDYGYTF.

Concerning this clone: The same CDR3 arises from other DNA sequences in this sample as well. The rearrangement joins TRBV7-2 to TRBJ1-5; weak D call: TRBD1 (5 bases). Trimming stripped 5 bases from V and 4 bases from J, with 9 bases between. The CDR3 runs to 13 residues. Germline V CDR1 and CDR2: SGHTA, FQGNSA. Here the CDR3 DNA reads TGTGCCAGCAGCCTACAGGCAAATCAGCCCCAGCATTTT. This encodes CASSLQANQPQHF.

CDR3 nucleotides: TGCGCCAGCAGCCCCCCCAAGGGAGGGGACACTGAAGCTTTCTTT. Translation gives CASSPPKGGDTEAFF. The rearrangement links TRBV5-1 to TRBJ1-1; TRBD1 might be the D (5 bases). Germline V CDR1 and CDR2: SGHRS, YFSETQ. Trimming took off 4 bases at V and 3 bases at J, with 16 bases between the two ends. CDR3 length equals 15 residues.

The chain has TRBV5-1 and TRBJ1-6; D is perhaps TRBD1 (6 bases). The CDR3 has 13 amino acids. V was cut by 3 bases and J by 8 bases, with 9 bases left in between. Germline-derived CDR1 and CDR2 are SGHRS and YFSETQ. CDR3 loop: CASSSDSYSPLHF. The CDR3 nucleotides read TGCGCCAGCAGCTCGGACAGTTATTCACCCCTCCACTTT.

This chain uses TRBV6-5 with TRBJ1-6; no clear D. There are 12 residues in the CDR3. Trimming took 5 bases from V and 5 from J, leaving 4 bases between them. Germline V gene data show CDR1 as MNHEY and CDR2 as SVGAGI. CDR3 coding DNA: TGTGCCAGCAGTCGAGATAATTCACCCCTCCACTTT. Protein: CASSRDNSPLHF.

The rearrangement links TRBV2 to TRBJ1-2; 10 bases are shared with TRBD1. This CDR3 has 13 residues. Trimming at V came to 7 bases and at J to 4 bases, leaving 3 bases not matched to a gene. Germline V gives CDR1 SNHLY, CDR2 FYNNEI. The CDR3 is CASKDRGVYGYTF. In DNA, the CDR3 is TGTGCCAGCAAGGACAGGGGGGTCTATGGCTACACCTTC.

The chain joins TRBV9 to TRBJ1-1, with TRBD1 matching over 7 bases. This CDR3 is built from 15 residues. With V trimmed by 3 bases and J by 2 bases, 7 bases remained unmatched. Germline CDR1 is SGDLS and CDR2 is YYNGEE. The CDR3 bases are TGTGCCAGCAGCGCAACTGACAGGGCCAACACTGAAGCTTTCTTT. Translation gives CASSATDRANTEAFF.

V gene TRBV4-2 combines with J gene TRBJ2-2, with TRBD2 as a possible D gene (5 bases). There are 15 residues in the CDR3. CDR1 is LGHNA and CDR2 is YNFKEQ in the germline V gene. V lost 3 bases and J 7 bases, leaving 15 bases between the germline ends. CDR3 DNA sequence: TGTGCCAGCAGCCAGGAGCTAGTCGGGATCGGGGAGCTGTTTTTT. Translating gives CASSQELVGIGELFF.

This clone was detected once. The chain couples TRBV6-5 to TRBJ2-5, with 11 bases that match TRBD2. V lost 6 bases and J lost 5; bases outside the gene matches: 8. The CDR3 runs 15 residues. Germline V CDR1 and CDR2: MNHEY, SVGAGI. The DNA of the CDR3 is TGTGCCAGCAGCCCCGGACTAGCGGGTTGGGAGACCCAGTACTTC. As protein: CASSPGLAGWETQYF.